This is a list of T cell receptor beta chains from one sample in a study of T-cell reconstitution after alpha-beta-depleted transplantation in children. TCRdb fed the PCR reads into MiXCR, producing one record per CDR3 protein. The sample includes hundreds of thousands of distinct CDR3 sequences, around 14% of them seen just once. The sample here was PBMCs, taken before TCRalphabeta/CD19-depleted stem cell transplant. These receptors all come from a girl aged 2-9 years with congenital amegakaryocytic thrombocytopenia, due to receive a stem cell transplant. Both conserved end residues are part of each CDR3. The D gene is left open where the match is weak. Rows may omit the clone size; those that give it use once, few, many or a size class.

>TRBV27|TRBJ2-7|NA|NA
TGTGCCAGCAGTTTAATCGGAGGGGAGCAGTACTTC
CASSLIGGEQYF
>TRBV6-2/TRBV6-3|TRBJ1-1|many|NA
TGTGCCAGCAGTTACTCGGACATAAACACTGAAGCTTTCTTT
CASSYSDINTEAFF
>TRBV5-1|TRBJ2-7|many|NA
TGCGCCAGCAGCACTTCAGGGCTGAGAGGGTACGAGCAGTACTTC
CASSTSGLRGYEQYF
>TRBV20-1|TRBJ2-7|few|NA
TGCAGTGCTAGGTCGTCAGGCCCCAGTGTCGAGCAGTACTTC
CSARSSGPSVEQYF
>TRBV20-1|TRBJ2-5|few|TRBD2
TGCAGTGCTAGGTCGGTGACTAGCGGGGTTCAAGAGACCCAGTACTTC
CSARSVTSGVQETQYF
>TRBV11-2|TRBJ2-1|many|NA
TGTGCCAGCAGCGAACTAGCTAATGAGCAGTTCTTC
CASSELANEQFF
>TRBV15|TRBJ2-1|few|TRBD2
TGTGCCACCAGCCGGGGACTAGCGGTAGCTACTCTTCCCAGCTCCTACAATGAGCAGTTCTTC
CATSRGLAVATLPSSYNEQFF
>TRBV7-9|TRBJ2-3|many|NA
TGTGCCAGCAGCTTTTCACTGCAGGCGGATACGCAGTATTTT
CASSFSLQADTQYF
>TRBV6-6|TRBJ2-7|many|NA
TGTGCCAGCAGTTACGAGGGGTCCAACGAGCAGTACTTC
CASSYEGSNEQYF
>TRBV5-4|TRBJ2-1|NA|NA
TGTGCCAGCAGCTGGAGGGCAATGGACAATGAGCAGTTCTTC
CASSWRAMDNEQFF
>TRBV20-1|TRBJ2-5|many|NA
TGCAGTGCTGGTGGGACCCAGTACTTC
CSAGGTQYF
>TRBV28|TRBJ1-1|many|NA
TGTGCCAGCAAAGAGTTGGGGCACACTGAAGCTTTCTTT
CASKELGHTEAFF
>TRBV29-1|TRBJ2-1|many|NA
TGCAGTATTCCGGGACTTAACAATGAGCAGTTCTTC
CSIPGLNNEQFF
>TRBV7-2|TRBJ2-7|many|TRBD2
TGTGCCAGCAGTGACGGGACTAGCGGCACCTACGAGCAGTACTTC
CASSDGTSGTYEQYF
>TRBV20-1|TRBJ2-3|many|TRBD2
TGCAGTGCTCTTCTAGCGGGTTTAGATACGCAGTATTTT
CSALLAGLDTQYF
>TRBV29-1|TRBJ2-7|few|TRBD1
TGCAGCGTCCTGACAGGGGAAGGTTACGAGCAGTACTTC
CSVLTGEGYEQYF
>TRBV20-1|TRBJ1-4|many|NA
TGCAGTGCTAGAGTGTCTCTCTGGGGGGTTAATGAAAAACTGTTTTTT
CSARVSLWGVNEKLFF
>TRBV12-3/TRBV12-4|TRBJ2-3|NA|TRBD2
TGTGCCAGCTGGGGGTCCAATATGGCGGGAGGAACAGATACGCAGTATTTT
CASWGSNMAGGTDTQYF
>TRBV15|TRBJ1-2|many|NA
TGTGCCACCAGCTACTACGAGAGCTACACCTTC
CATSYYESYTF
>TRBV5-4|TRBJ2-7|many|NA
TGTGCCAGCAGCTTGGAAGCGGGTACCTACGAGCAGTACTTC
CASSLEAGTYEQYF
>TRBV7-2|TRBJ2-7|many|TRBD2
TGTGCCAGCAGCATAACTAGCGGGGAGCAGTACTTC
CASSITSGEQYF
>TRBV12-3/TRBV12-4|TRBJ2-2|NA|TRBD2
TGTGCCAGCAGTTACCCTAGCGGGAGGGATTCCACCGGGGAGCTGTTTTTT
CASSYPSGRDSTGELFF
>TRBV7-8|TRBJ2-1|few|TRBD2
TGTGCCAGCAGCCAGGGGACTAGCGGGGTTAGCTCCTACAATGAGCAGTTCTTC
CASSQGTSGVSSYNEQFF
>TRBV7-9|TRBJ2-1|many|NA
TGTGCCCTGGGCCCCCTATACAATGAGCAGTTCTTC
CALGPLYNEQFF
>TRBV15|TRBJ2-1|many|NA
TGTGCCACCAGCAGGCGGCGTTCCTACAATGAGCAGTTCTTC
CATSRRRSYNEQFF
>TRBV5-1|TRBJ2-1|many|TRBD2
TGCGCCAGCAGCGGCGGGGGCTACAATGAGCAGTTCTTC
CASSGGGYNEQFF
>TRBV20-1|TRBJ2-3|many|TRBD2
TGCAGTGCTAGATCCGGACTAGCGGGAGTAGATACGCAGTATTTT
CSARSGLAGVDTQYF
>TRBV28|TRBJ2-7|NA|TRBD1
TGTGCCAGCCCACCATCCGGACAGGGGTTTCAGGTCGAGCAGTACTTC
CASPPSGQGFQVEQYF
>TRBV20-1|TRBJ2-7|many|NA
TGCAGTGCTAGAGATCGGACAACGGCGGCCTACGAGCAGTACTTC
CSARDRTTAAYEQYF
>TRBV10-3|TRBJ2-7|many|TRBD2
TGTGCCATCAGTGGGGGACTAGCGGGGAGCAGAAGGTTC
CAISGGLAGSRRF
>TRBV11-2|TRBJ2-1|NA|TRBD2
TGTGCCAGCAGCTTACCGTCCGCGGGACTAGCGGGCGAGCAGTTCTTC
CASSLPSAGLAGEQFF
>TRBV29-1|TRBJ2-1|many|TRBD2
TGCAGCGTTGAAACTAGCGTAGTACAAAATGAGCAGTTCTTC
CSVETSVVQNEQFF
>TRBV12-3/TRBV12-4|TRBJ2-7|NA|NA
TGTGCCAGCAGTTACGAGCGCCCAATCTTCTACGAGCAGTACTTC
CASSYERPIFYEQYF
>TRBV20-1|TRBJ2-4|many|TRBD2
TGCAGTGCTAGAGATGAGCTAGCGGGCCCCGGGGACATTCAGTACTTC
CSARDELAGPGDIQYF
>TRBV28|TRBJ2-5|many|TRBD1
TGTGCCAGCAGTTTACCCGTTGGACAGGGGCAAGAGACCCAGTACTTC
CASSLPVGQGQETQYF
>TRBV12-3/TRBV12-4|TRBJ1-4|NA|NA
TGTGCCAGCAGTTTAGCACGGGGCGACAATGAAAAACTGTTTTTT
CASSLARGDNEKLFF
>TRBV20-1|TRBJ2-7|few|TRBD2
TGCAGTGCTAGACTCCCCTTAGGAAGGACTAGCCCCTACGAGCAGTACTTC
CSARLPLGRTSPYEQYF
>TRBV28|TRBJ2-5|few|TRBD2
TGTGCCAGCGAAGTGACTAGCGGGACTCACGACCAGTACTTC
CASEVTSGTHDQYF
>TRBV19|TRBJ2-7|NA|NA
TGTGCCAGTACCAGAGACGGATCCTACGAGCAGTACTTC
CASTRDGSYEQYF
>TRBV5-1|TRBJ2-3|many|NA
TGCGCCAGCAGCTTGGAGGGGGGGCCAAGCATGGATACGCAGTATTTT
CASSLEGGPSMDTQYF
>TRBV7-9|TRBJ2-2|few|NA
TGTGCCCGAGGAAGCGGCGGGGAGCTGTTTTTT
CARGSGGELFF
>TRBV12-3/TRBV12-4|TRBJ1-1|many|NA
TGTGCCAGCAGTTTTTCGAGGGAAGGGGACACTGAAGCTTTCTTT
CASSFSREGDTEAFF
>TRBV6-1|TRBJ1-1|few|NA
TGTGCCAGCAGTGAAGCGCTTCTCGAGACAAAGGGGAGAGGCTTCTTT
CASSEALLETKGRGFF
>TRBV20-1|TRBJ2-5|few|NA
TGCAGTGCTTCGGGAGCCCGAGGCCAAGAGACCCAGTACTTC
CSASGARGQETQYF
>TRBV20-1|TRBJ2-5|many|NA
TGCAGTGCTGGAGATAGAGAGACCCAGTACTTC
CSAGDRETQYF
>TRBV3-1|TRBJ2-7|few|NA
TGTGCCAGCAGCCAAGAGGGTTTGGTAGGGCATCCCAGGGACGAGCAGTACTTC
CASSQEGLVGHPRDEQYF
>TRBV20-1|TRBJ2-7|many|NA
TGCAGTGCACTACCAACCTCCTACGAGCAGTACTTC
CSALPTSYEQYF
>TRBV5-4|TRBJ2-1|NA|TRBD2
TGTGCCAGCAGCGTCGAACTAGCGGGAGGAGGTGACCAGTTCTTC
CASSVELAGGGDQFF